The 6 T cell receptor beta chains presented below share a single source sample, sequenced in a study of chemoradiotherapy in HPV16-positive cancers. TCRdb's table, derived via immunoSEQ multiplex PCR, lists solely in-frame clones and lacks some. Of approximately 9,700 clones in the sample, approximately 80% are singletons; the top ten hold approximately 13%. The source material was tumor tissue, sampled from a patient who underwent chemoradiotherapy. These receptors all come from a human donor with HPV-associated anogenital cancer.

This chain joins TRBV9 and TRBJ1-1; tentatively, D is TRBD1 (5 bases). Germline assignment: CDR1 SGDLS and CDR2 YYNGEE. V lost 0 bases and J 4 bases, leaving 13 bases between the germline ends. This CDR3 has 15 residues. The CDR3 protein is CASSVGPGPGTEAFF. The CDR3, as DNA: TGTGCCAGCAGCGTAGGGCCGGGGCCGGGCACTGAAGCTTTCTTT.

V gene TRBV28 combines with J gene TRBJ1-2; perhaps TRBD1 as D (6 bases). The CDR3 is made up of 15 amino acids. V shed 3 bases and J shed 8 bases, with 19 bases lying between them. The germline CDR1 and CDR2 sequences are MDHEN and SYDVKM. CDR3 in amino acids: CASSLGSPGAGGYTF. The CDR3 DNA sequence: TGTGCCAGCAGTTTGGGATCCCCGGGGGCAGGCGGCTACACCTTC.

V is TRBV5-1 and J is TRBJ1-2, with D possibly matching TRBD1 (5 bases). The germline V gene encodes CDR1 SGHRS and CDR2 YFSETQ. The CDR3 consists of 13 residues. The V and J ends lost 5 bases and 8 bases respectively, with 16 bases between them. CDR3 amino acids: CASSPDEGRGYTF. The DNA for the CDR3 is TGCGCCAGCAGTCCGGACGAGGGGCGAGGCTACACCTTC.

This rearrangement joins TRBV5-4 to TRBJ1-1, with D unresolved. V gave up 4 bases and J gave up 0 bases, with 7 bases separating them. The CDR3 consists of 13 residues. The germline V gene encodes CDR1 SGHNT and CDR2 YYREEE (reference sequence). This chain's CDR3 is CASSPNLNTEAFF. CDR3 DNA: TGTGCCAGCAGCCCCAACCTGAACACTGAAGCTTTCTTT.

The CDR3 here is CASSLRGTSDTQYF. The CDR3 DNA is TGTGCCAGCAGCCTCCGGGGTACGTCAGATACGCAGTATTTT. This rearrangement joins TRBV7-3 to TRBJ2-3; maybe TRBD2 (5 bases). The CDR3 is 14 amino acids. V lost 5 bases and J 4 bases, leaving 13 bases between the germline ends. CDR1 and CDR2 (germline): SGHTA, FQGTGA.

The chain uses TRBV7-3 and TRBJ2-3; D is uncertain. The V and J ends lost 2 bases and 4 bases respectively, with 7 bases between them. In germline, CDR1 is SGHTA, CDR2 FQGTGA. The CDR3 extends over 13 amino acids. The chain's CDR3 is CASSLAAADTQYF. CDR3 nucleotides: TGTGCCAGCAGCTTAGCTGCGGCAGATACGCAGTATTTT. Combining the CDR3 with reference TRBV7-3 and TRBJ2-3 gives the whole variable domain GAGVSQTPSNKVTEKGKYVELRCDPISGHTALYWYRQSLGQGPEFLIYFQGTGAADDSGLPNDRFFAVRPEGSVSTLKIQRTERGDSAVYLCASSLAAADTQYFGPGTRLTVL.